These 3 T cell receptor beta chains originate from one sample sequenced in a study of identical twins. One entry per CDR3 protein, called by TCRdb with MiXCR from the 5' RACE reads. The sample contains just over 450,000 distinct CDR3 sequences, about 14% of which appear only once. These data are also associated with another study on yellow fever vaccine responses in identical twins.

Sequencing used CD4+ T cells sorted from blood. The receptor set was obtained from a woman aged 18-29 years in good health.

V and J are TRBV6-5 and TRBJ2-7; weak D call: TRBD1 (7 bases). V lost 10 bases, J lost 6 bases, and 13 bases lay in between. Germline V lookup: CDR1 MNHEY, CDR2 SVGAGI. The length of the CDR3 is 11 residues. For the CDR3, the DNA is TGTGCCACCAGGGGGGCGAGCGAGCAGTACTTC. This gives the protein CATRGASEQYF.

The J gene is TRBJ2-7, the V gene TRBV7-2; 12 nucleotides line up with TRBD2. V lost 2 bases, J lost 4 bases, and 6 bases stayed unmatched. The CDR3 covers 16 residues. CDR1 is SGHTA and CDR2 is FQGNSA in the germline V gene. The CDR3 reads CASSLRLAGVHYEQYF. For the CDR3, the DNA is TGTGCCAGCAGCTTAAGACTAGCGGGGGTCCATTACGAGCAGTACTTC.

There are a few counts of this clonotype. J is TRBJ1-2 and V is TRBV6-6, with no clear D. The ends were cut back, 7 bases at V and 8 bases at J, with 14 bases in the middle. This CDR3 region has 12 residues. The V gene's germline CDR1 is MNHNY and CDR2 SVGAGI (reference sequence). The CDR3 is CASTIGVGGYTF. The CDR3 DNA sequence: TGTGCCAGCACTATAGGCGTAGGGGGCTACACCTTC.